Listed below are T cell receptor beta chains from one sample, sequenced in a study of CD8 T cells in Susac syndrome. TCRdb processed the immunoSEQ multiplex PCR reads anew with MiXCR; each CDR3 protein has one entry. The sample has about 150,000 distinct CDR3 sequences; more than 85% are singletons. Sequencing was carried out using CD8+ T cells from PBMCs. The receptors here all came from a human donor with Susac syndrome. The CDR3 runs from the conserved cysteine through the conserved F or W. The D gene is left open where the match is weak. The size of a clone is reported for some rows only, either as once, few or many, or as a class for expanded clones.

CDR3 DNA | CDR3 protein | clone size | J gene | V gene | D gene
TGTGCCAGCAGCGGGGATCCAGCCTACGAGCAGTACTTC | CASSGDPAYEQYF | - | TRBJ2-7 | TRBV2 | -
TGTGCCAGCACTACGTGGGACAGCCAAGAGACCCAGTACTTC | CASTTWDSQETQYF | - | TRBJ2-5 | TRBV12-3/TRBV12-4 | TRBD1
TGCAGTGTTCGGGGTCCGGAGGGCTACACCTTC | CSVRGPEGYTF | once | TRBJ1-2 | TRBV20-1 | -
TGTGCCAGCAGCTTAGATCAAGCGGATTTCACCGGGGAGCTGTTTTTT | CASSLDQADFTGELFF | - | TRBJ2-2 | TRBV11-2 | -
TGTGCCAGCAGTGAAGGGCCGGGAGGGGTGAACACTGAAGCTTTCTTT | CASSEGPGGVNTEAFF | - | TRBJ1-1 | TRBV25-1 | -
TGCGCCAGCAGTCTCGGGACAGGGAATGGCTACACCTTC | CASSLGTGNGYTF | - | TRBJ1-2 | TRBV23-1 | TRBD1
TGTGCCAGCAGTCGTAACTTAGCAGGGCGATGGCAGACCCAGTACTTC | CASSRNLAGRWQTQYF | - | TRBJ2-5 | TRBV13 | -
TGTGCCAGCAGCTTGGTTGGGGCCAACTATGGCTACACCTTC | CASSLVGANYGYTF | - | TRBJ1-2 | TRBV5-4 | -
TGTGCCAGCGCCAATATCCGGACAGCCACAGATACGCAGTATTTT | CASANIRTATDTQYF | - | TRBJ2-3 | TRBV11-2 | -
TGTGCCAGCAGTGAGGACCATAGCACAGATACGCAGTATTTT | CASSEDHSTDTQYF | - | TRBJ2-3 | TRBV27 | -
TGTGCCAGCAGTTTTTACGAGACAGGGCCCTACGAGCAGTACTTC | CASSFYETGPYEQYF | - | TRBJ2-7 | TRBV28 | TRBD1
TGCGCCAGCAGTGAGGGACAGATAAACACTGAAGCTTTCTTT | CASSEGQINTEAFF | - | TRBJ1-1 | TRBV10-2 | -
TGTGCCAGCAGCCAAGATCTTGGGGACGCCTATGGCTACACCTTC | CASSQDLGDAYGYTF | - | TRBJ1-2 | TRBV3-1 | -
TGTGCCAGCAGTGCGATAGGATCGAGCACAGATACGCAGTATTTT | CASSAIGSSTDTQYF | once | TRBJ2-3 | TRBV2 | -
TGTGCCAGCAGCAGGTCAGCTAGTCGGGAGACCCAGTACTTC | CASSRSASRETQYF | - | TRBJ2-5 | TRBV21-1 | -
TGTGCCAGCAGCGTATGGGAGACAGGGGGCAATGAGCAGTTCTTC | CASSVWETGGNEQFF | - | TRBJ2-1 | TRBV9 | TRBD1
TGTGCCAGCAGCGCCGTGGCTGCGGGAGGTCGGGAGACCCAGTACTTC | CASSAVAAGGRETQYF | - | TRBJ2-5 | TRBV7-2 | TRBD2